This entry features one T cell receptor (beta chain) sequence. This clone came up many times. Its antigen remains undetermined. No qualities accompany the bases; no much larger clone lies one base away. Donors were healthy HIV-negative adults with no recently reported acute infections or vaccinations. All donors were Caucasian adults living in Nashville, Tennessee, USA. For unsorted samples, roughly 91 million PBMCs were counted, and genomic DNA was extracted using the QIAamp DNA Blood Mini kit. Blood was obtained by leukapheresis, after which PBMCs were separated by Ficoll-Histopaque density gradient centrifugation and cryopreserved in liquid nitrogen vapor phase. This sample is part of a study of shared clonotypes between healthy human individuals (dated by TCRdb to about 2020). General notes on the study: Two women and three men aged 18 to 49 years were included in the cohort. To estimate repertoire size and how much clonotype sharing occurs between individuals, the study deeply sequenced the blood TCR repertoires of several healthy adults. Libraries were prepared and TCR repertoires were sequenced by different laboratories using diverse techniques, in order to increase sequencing depth and limit assay-specific biases. Between about 0.8 and 9.5 billion PBMCs per donor were obtained by leukapheresis.

Using the deep immunoSEQ assay, multiplex PCR amplified TCR CDR3 regions from genomic DNA. Extracted genomic DNA from each cell subset was distributed evenly across all wells of several immunoSEQ 96-well plates, and each plate was treated as a replicate. For unsorted PBMC, roughly 270 ng genomic DNA, equal to roughly 33,000 T cell genomes, was loaded into each replicate PCR. Ten immunoSEQ deep assay plates were used to sequence unsorted PBMC genomic DNA. The purified libraries were quantified using a Qubit 3.0 fluorometer, sized with a Bioanalyzer 2100, and then quantified again using the KAPA Library Quantification kit. A separate single-read 150-cycle Illumina NextSeq 550 flow cell was used to sequence each immunoSEQ 96-well plate. The paper's data handling went like this. The immunoSEQ output contained only junctional sequences without quality scores, so filtering could not match that applied to full-length reads. Sequences were annotated with PyIR, a Python wrapper for IgBLAST v1.9, using IMGT germline references to assign V/J genes and CDR3. Reads were removed for weak V/J assignments (E-value above 1e-6), missing CDR3, stop codons, out-of-frame junctions, or ambiguous translated residues. V3J clonotypes were defined as sequences sharing an identical inferred V gene, J gene, and CDR3 amino acid sequence. Percentage overlap between repertoires was computed as shared unique clonotypes divided by the size of the smaller repertoire. Richness of each repertoire was evaluated using RTK rarefaction, the Chao1 estimator, and Recon v2.1 estimates of unobserved clonotypes. Not all clones reach the TCRdb copy of this immuneACCESS table, which keeps in-frame sequences only. Checked studies attribute under half of the gap to unresolved V genes and leave the rest unexplained. Clonal size and the V and J genes are those of that table, whereas D and trimming came from the DNA. The sample contains 450,000 to 500,000 clones, about 79% of them found a single time. The ten largest make up 13% of the sample.

The CDR3 measures 16 amino acids from cysteine to phenylalanine. The read is trimmed to its CDR3 DNA, 48 bases read in frame from base 1. According to the germline V gene, CDR1 reads ENHRY and CDR2 reads SYGVKD. V sheds 3 bases and J sheds 1 base, leaving 16 bases between their ends. Summary of the overall study and its limitations: Sampling was restricted to blood, and TCR repertoires in tissue are likely to differ from TCR repertoires in blood. The small number of donors limited the genetic and exposure-history diversity represented. Based on pairwise subsampling, the degree of clonotype sharing among donors was expected to be affected by sequencing depth.

The source is a woman in her thirties or forties in good health. Some clones in this sample may be carry-over from other donors' samples. Recombination connected TRBV10-3 to TRBJ2-7; the D gene is perhaps TRBD1, from 6 matching bases. The sample taken for sequencing was PBMCs. The CDR3 amino acid sequence is: CAISDHLGQGSYEQYF. At the DNA level, the sequence is TGTGCCATCAGTGATCATTTGGGGCAGGGGTCCTACGAGCAGTACTTC.